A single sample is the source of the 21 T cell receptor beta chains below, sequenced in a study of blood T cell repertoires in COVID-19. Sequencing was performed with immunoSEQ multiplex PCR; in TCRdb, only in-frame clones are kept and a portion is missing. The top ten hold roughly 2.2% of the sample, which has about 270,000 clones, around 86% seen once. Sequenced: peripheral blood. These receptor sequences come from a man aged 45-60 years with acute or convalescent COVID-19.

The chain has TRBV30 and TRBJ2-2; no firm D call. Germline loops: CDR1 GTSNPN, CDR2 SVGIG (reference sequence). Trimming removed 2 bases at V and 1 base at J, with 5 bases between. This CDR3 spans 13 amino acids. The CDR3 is CAWSFRNTGELFF. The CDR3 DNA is TGTGCCTGGAGTTTCCGGAACACCGGGGAGCTGTTTTTT.

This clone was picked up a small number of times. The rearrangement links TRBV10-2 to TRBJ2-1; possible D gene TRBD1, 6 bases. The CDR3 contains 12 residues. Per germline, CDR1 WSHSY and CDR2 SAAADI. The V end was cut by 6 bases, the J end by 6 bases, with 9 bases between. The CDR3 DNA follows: TGCGCCAGCAGGAAGACAGGCAATGAGCAGTTCTTC. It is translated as CASRKTGNEQFF.

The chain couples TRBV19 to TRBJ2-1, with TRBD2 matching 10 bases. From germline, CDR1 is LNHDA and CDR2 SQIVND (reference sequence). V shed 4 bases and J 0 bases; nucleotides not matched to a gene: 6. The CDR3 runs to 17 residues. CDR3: CASSTNLAGDSYNEQFF. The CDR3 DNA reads TGTGCCAGTAGTACCAACCTAGCGGGGGACTCCTACAATGAGCAGTTCTTC.

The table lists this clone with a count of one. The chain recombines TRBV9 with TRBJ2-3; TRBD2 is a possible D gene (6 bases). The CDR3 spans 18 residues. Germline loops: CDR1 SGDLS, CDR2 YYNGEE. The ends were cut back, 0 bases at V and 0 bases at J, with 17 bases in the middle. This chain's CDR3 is CASSVGVGGVSSTDTQYF. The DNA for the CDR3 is TGTGCCAGCAGCGTAGGGGTTGGCGGGGTTTCTAGCACAGATACGCAGTATTTT. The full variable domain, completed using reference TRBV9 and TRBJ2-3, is DSGVTQTPKHLITATGQRVTLRCSPRSGDLSVYWYQQSLDQGLQFLIQYYNGEERAKGNILERFSAQQFPDLHSELNLSSLELGDSALYFCASSVGVGGVSSTDTQYFGPGTRLTVL.

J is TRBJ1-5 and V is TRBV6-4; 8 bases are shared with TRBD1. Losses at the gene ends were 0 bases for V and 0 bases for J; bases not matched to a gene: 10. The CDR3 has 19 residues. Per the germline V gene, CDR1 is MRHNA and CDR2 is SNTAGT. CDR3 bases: TGTGCCAGCAGTGACTCCTACCCGGGACAGGCATATAGCAATCAGCCCCAGCATTTT. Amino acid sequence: CASSDSYPGQAYSNQPQHF.

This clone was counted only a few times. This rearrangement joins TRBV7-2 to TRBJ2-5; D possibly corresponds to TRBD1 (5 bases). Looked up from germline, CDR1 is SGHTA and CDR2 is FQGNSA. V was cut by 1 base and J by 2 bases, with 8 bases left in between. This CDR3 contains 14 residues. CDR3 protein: CASSLVGQQETQYF. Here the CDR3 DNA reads TGTGCCAGCAGCTTAGTGGGGCAGCAAGAGACCCAGTACTTC.

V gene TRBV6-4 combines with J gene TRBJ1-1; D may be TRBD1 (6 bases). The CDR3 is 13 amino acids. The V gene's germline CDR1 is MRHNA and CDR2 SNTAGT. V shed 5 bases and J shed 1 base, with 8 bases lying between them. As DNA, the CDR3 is TGTGCCAGCAGTACAGGGCCGAACACTGAAGCTTTCTTT. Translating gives CASSTGPNTEAFF.

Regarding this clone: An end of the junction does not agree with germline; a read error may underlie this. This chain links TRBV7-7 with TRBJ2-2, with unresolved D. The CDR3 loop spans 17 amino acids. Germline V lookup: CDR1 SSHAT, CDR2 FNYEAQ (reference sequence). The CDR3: CASSLGWARSDTGELFF. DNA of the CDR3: TGTGCTAGCAGCTTAGGGTGGGCGAGATCCGACACCGGGGAGCTGTTTTTT.

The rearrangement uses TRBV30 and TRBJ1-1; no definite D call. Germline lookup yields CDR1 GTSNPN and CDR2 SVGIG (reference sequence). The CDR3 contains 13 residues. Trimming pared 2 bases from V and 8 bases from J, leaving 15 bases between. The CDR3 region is CAWSTPRGPEAFF. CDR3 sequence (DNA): TGTGCCTGGAGTACCCCTCGGGGTCCAGAAGCTTTCTTT.

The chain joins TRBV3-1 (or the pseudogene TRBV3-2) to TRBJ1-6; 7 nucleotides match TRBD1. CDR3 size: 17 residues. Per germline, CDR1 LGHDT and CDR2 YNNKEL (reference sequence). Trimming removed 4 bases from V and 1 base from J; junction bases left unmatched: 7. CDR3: CASSLDRLRSYNSPLHF. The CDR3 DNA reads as TGTGCCAGCAGCCTGGACAGGCTGAGGTCCTATAATTCACCCCTCCACTTT.

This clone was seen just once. The CDR3 DNA sequence: TGTGCCAGCAGCAACCAACAGGGGGGAAACGAGCAGTACTTC. Amino acid sequence: CASSNQQGGNEQYF. The gene calls are TRBV3-1 (or the pseudogene TRBV3-2) and TRBJ2-7; TRBD1 agrees at 8 bases. The CDR3 is 14 amino acids. Germline-derived CDR1 and CDR2 are LGHDT and YNNKEL (reference sequence). With V trimmed by 5 bases and J by 5 bases, 8 bases remained unmatched.

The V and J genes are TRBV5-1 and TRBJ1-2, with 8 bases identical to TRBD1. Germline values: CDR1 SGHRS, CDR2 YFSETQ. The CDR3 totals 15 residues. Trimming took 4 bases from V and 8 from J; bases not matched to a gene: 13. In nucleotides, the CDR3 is TGCGCCAGCAGCGTAGGCACAGGGGGATTTGGCGGCTACACCTTC. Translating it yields CASSVGTGGFGGYTF.

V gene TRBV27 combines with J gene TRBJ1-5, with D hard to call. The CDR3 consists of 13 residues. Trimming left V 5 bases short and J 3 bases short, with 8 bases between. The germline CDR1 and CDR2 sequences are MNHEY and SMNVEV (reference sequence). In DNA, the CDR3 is TGTGCCAGCAGTACGGGGTACAATCAGCCCCAGCATTTT. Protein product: CASSTGYNQPQHF.

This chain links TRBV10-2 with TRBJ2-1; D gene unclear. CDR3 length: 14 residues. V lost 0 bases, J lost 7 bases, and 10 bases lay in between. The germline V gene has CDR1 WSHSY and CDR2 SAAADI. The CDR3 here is CASSESLLTNEQFF. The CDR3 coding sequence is TGCGCCAGCAGTGAGTCCCTCCTCACAAATGAGCAGTTCTTC.

For the CDR3, the DNA is TGTGCCAGCAGTTTACAACAGGCGGACGAGCAGTACTTC. Amino acid sequence: CASSLQQADEQYF. V usage is TRBV27 and J usage is TRBJ2-7; a weak D match, TRBD1 (5 bases). V was clipped by 2 bases and J by 5 bases, with 10 bases between them. The CDR3 loop spans 13 amino acids. Per the germline V gene, CDR1 is MNHEY and CDR2 is SMNVEV (reference sequence).

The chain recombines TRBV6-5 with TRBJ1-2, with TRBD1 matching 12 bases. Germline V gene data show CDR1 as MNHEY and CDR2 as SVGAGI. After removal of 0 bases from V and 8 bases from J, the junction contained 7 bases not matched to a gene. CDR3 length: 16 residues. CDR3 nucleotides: TGTGCCAGCAGTTACTCGATGGGACAGGGGGCCAGGGGCTACACCTTC. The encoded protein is CASSYSMGQGARGYTF.

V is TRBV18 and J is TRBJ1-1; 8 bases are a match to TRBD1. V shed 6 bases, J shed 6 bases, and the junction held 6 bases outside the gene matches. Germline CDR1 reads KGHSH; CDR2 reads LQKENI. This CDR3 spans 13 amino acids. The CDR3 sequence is CASSQTGGAEAFF. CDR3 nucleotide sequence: TGTGCCAGCTCCCAAACAGGGGGGGCTGAAGCTTTCTTT.

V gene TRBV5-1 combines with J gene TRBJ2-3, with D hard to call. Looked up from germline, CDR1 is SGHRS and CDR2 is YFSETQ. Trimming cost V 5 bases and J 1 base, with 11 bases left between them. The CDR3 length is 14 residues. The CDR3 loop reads CASRLTVGTDTQYF. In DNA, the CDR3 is TGCGCCAGCAGACTAACGGTGGGCACAGATACGCAGTATTTT.

CDR3 in DNA: TGCAGTGCTAGTACGGGGAGCACAGATACGCAGTATTTT. Encoded protein: CSASTGSTDTQYF. The chain combines TRBV20-1 with TRBJ2-3; TRBD2 is a possible D gene (5 bases). With 3 bases removed from V and 0 bases from J, the gap between germline ends came to 7 bases. The V gene's germline CDR1 is DFQATT and CDR2 SNEGSKA (reference sequence). This CDR3 comprises 13 residues.

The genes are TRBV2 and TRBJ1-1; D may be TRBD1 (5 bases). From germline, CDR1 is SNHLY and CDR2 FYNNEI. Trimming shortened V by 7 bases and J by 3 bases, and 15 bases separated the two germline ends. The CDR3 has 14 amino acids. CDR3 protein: CASTFLTADTEAFF. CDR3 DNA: TGTGCCAGCACCTTTCTGACAGCCGACACTGAAGCTTTCTTT.

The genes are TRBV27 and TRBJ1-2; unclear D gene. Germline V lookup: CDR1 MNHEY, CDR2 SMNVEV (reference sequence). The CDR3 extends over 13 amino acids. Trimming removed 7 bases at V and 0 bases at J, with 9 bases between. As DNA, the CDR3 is TGTGCCAGCAAATCGGTTACTAACTATGGCTACACCTTC. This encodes CASKSVTNYGYTF.